These 29 T cell receptor beta chains share one sample of origin, sequenced in a study of T cell responses to AZD1222 COVID-19 vaccine. Clones were sequenced by immunoSEQ multiplex PCR, and TCRdb holds only the in-frame ones, with some missing. Of some 130,000 clones in the sample, roughly 91% were seen once. The input for sequencing was peripheral blood, taken 28 days after the second AZD1222 dose. The receptors here all came from an adult who received the AZD1222 COVID-19 vaccine.

The chain carries TRBV9 and TRBJ2-2, with TRBD2 matching over 11 bases. Germline trimming cut 4 bases from V and 0 bases from J; bases unmatched to any gene: 11. Germline V gives CDR1 SGDLS, CDR2 YYNGEE. The CDR3 consists of 19 residues. CDR3 amino acids: CASSSGGGGLAANTGELFF. The CDR3 DNA reads as TGTGCCAGCAGCTCCGGTGGTGGGGGACTAGCGGCGAACACCGGGGAGCTGTTTTTT. The full variable domain, completed using reference TRBV9 and TRBJ2-2, is DSGVTQTPKHLITATGQRVTLRCSPRSGDLSVYWYQQSLDQGLQFLIQYYNGEERAKGNILERFSAQQFPDLHSELNLSSLELGDSALYFCASSSGGGGLAANTGELFFGEGSRLTVL.

The chain carries TRBV19 and TRBJ1-2; TRBD1 might be the D (6 bases). Trimming pared 3 bases from V and 8 bases from J, leaving 7 bases between. Germline CDR1 reads LNHDA; CDR2 reads SQIVND (reference sequence). There are 11 residues in the CDR3. The CDR3 reads CASSIQGGYTF. The CDR3 region has the DNA TGTGCCAGTAGTATCCAGGGGGGCTACACCTTC.

The chain carries TRBV12-3 or TRBV12-4 and TRBJ2-2, with D perhaps being TRBD1 or TRBD2 (5 bases each). V was pared by 6 bases and J by 10 bases, with 15 bases between. The CDR3 runs to 13 residues. CDR3 protein: CASSNPMGEELFF. The DNA for the CDR3 is TGTGCCAGCAGCAACCCGATGGGGGAGGAGCTGTTTTTT.

In this sample, this clone turned up a few times. The V and J genes are TRBV24-1 and TRBJ2-1; 12 positions agree with TRBD2. V trimming: 7 bases; J trimming: 9 bases; junction bases outside the gene matches: 9. This CDR3 has 15 residues. Germline CDR1 is KGHDR and CDR2 is SFDVKD. The CDR3 DNA reads as TGTGCCACCAGCCCTAGCGGGGGGGCCTTTATTGAGCAGTTCTTC. Translating it yields CATSPSGGAFIEQFF.

This chain links TRBV5-8 with TRBJ1-4; D unresolved. V lost 0 bases and J lost 5, with 11 bases in between. CDR1 and CDR2 (germline): SGHTS, YDEGEE. This CDR3 comprises 15 residues. The CDR3 DNA reads as TGTGCCAGCAGCTTGGTTGAACCTTGGAATGAAAAACTGTTTTTT. This codes for CASSLVEPWNEKLFF.

The genes are TRBV14 and TRBJ2-2; TRBD2 might be the D (5 bases). CDR1 and CDR2 from the germline V gene are SGHDN and FVKESK. The V end lost 6 bases, the J end lost 3 bases, and 11 bases lay between the germline ends. This CDR3 has 14 amino acids. The CDR3 spells CASSRSGYTGELFF. The CDR3 nucleotides are TGTGCCAGCAGTAGGAGCGGATACACCGGGGAGCTGTTTTTT.

This chain uses TRBV7-8 with TRBJ1-6; 8 nucleotides agree with TRBD1. Trimming took 5 bases from V and 7 from J; bases not matched to a gene: 4. Germline CDR1 and CDR2: SGHVS and FQNEAQ. The CDR3 loop spans 14 amino acids. The CDR3, as DNA: TGTGCCAGCAGCGTCGGGACAGGCAATTCACCCCTCCACTTT. This gives the protein CASSVGTGNSPLHF.

The chain links TRBV28 to TRBJ1-2; TRBD1 matches at 9 bases. The V and J ends lost 2 bases and 4 bases, in that order; junction bases with no gene match: 2. The germline CDR1 and CDR2 sequences are MDHEN and SYDVKM. The CDR3 extends over 14 amino acids. The CDR3 spells CASSLTGQGYGYTF. The CDR3 region has the DNA TGTGCCAGCAGTTTAACGGGACAGGGCTATGGCTACACCTTC.

This clone was found once. The chain employs TRBV5-1 and TRBJ1-1, with D possibly matching TRBD1 (5 bases). The CDR3 covers 18 residues. The ends were cut back, 1 base at V and 1 base at J, with 20 bases in the middle. CDR1 SGHRS and CDR2 YFSETQ come from the germline V gene. As DNA, the CDR3 is TGCGCCAGCAGCTTGAACCCAGGGATAAACCCACCGAACACTGAAGCTTTCTTT. This translates into CASSLNPGINPPNTEAFF.

CDR3 region: CASSERLTGSLFF. In DNA, the CDR3 is TGTGCCAGCTCCGAGCGGCTGACAGGGTCGCTGTTTTTT. The chain has TRBV6-5 and TRBJ1-4, with TRBD1 matching over 7 bases. The ends lost 8 bases at V and 14 bases at J; junction bases unmatched: 14. Germline V gene lookup returns CDR1 MNHEY and CDR2 SVGAGI. The CDR3 length is 13 residues.

The rearrangement uses TRBV3-1 (or the pseudogene TRBV3-2) and TRBJ1-2; D uncertain. Germline CDR1 reads LGHDT; CDR2 reads YNNKEL (reference sequence). Trimming stripped 3 bases from V and 7 bases from J, with 12 bases between. This CDR3 spans 13 amino acids. CDR3: CASSQKGMVGYTF. CDR3 coding DNA: TGTGCCAGCAGCCAGAAGGGAATGGTTGGCTACACCTTC.

This chain uses TRBV7-9 with TRBJ1-3, with D hard to call. The V gene's germline CDR1 is SEHNR and CDR2 FQNEAQ (reference sequence). The length of the CDR3 is 14 residues. Trimming took 3 bases from V and 2 from J, leaving 8 bases between them. The CDR3 region has the DNA TGTGCCAGCAGCTTTCTCCCCGCTGGAAACACCATATATTTT. Translating it yields CASSFLPAGNTIYF.

This clone was seen just once. V and J are TRBV19 and TRBJ1-1; no reliable D call. V shed 5 bases and J shed 11 bases, with 18 bases lying between them. In germline, CDR1 is LNHDA, CDR2 SQIVND (reference sequence). CDR3 length: 13 amino acids. CDR3: CASSPGPTSGAFF. CDR3 coding DNA: TGTGCCAGTAGTCCGGGCCCCACCTCTGGGGCTTTCTTT.

A single count supports this clone. The chain recombines TRBV6-5 with TRBJ1-5; no clear D gene. The CDR3 loop spans 15 amino acids. The germline V and J ends were trimmed by 0 bases and 4 bases, with 10 bases remaining between them. Germline CDR1 is MNHEY and CDR2 is SVGAGI. The CDR3 here is CASSYSASNNQPQHF. CDR3 nucleotides: TGTGCCAGCAGTTACTCGGCCAGCAATAATCAGCCCCAGCATTTT.

The chain is built from TRBV5-8 and TRBJ1-5; D might be TRBD1 (6 bases). This CDR3 is 13 amino acids long. CDR1 is SGHTS, CDR2 YDEGEE, per germline. V was trimmed by 2 bases and J by 4 bases, leaving 7 bases between them. The CDR3 is CASSLQGNQPQHF. The CDR3 DNA follows: TGTGCCAGCAGCTTACAGGGAAATCAGCCCCAGCATTTT. The variable domain in full, completed from reference TRBV5-8 and TRBJ1-5, reads EAGVTQSPTHLIKTRGQQATLRCSPISGHTSVYWYQQALGLGLQFLLWYDEGEERNRGNFPPRFSGRQFPNYSSELNVNALELEDSALYLCASSLQGNQPQHFGDGTRLSIL.

This sequence joins TRBV15 and TRBJ1-2; TRBD1 is a possible D gene (5 bases). Between the trimmed V and J ends, which lost 1 base and 7 bases, there was a span of 28 bases. Germline CDR1 LNHNV, CDR2 YYDKDF (reference sequence). CDR3 size: 19 residues. The CDR3 sequence is CATSRAPLWTIDRGSGYTF. CDR3 DNA sequence: TGTGCCACCAGCAGAGCTCCTTTATGGACAATCGACCGAGGTTCTGGCTACACCTTC.

This chain uses TRBV7-8 with TRBJ2-3, with 11 bases identical to TRBD2. Germline CDR1 and CDR2: SGHVS and FQNEAQ. J was trimmed by 8 bases and V by 1 base; bases with no gene match: 8. The CDR3 has 16 amino acids. The DNA for the CDR3 is TGTGCCAGCAGCTTAGTGTTGCTAGCGGGGGGCGGTACGCAGTATTTT. It translates to CASSLVLLAGGGTQYF.

This chain links TRBV15 with TRBJ1-5, with D hard to call. V lost 0 bases, J lost 4 bases, and 7 bases lay in between. From germline, CDR1 is LNHNV and CDR2 YYDKDF (reference sequence). The CDR3 contains 14 residues. Written as DNA, the CDR3 is TGTGCCACCAGCAGAGAACAAGGGAATCAGCCCCAGCATTTT. Translated, it gives CATSREQGNQPQHF. Filled out from reference TRBV15 and TRBJ1-5, the complete variable domain reads DAMVIQNPRYQVTQFGKPVTLSCSQTLNHNVMYWYQQKSSQAPKLLFHYYDKDFNNEADTPDNFQSRRPNTSFCFLDIRSPGLGDTAMYLCATSREQGNQPQHFGDGTRLSIL.

The CDR3, as DNA: TGTGCCAGCAGTGACTCCCAAAACCGTCCGGCGCTAGATACGCAGTATTTT. Its translation is CASSDSQNRPALDTQYF. The chain carries TRBV6-4 and TRBJ2-3; D is uncertain. CDR1 MRHNA and CDR2 SNTAGT come from the germline V gene. The CDR3 is 17 amino acids. The V end lost 0 bases, the J end lost 5 bases, and 18 bases lay between the germline ends.

The chain joins TRBV5-1 to TRBJ1-4, with 8 bases that match TRBD1. The CDR3 has 15 residues. The germline V gene has CDR1 SGHRS and CDR2 YFSETQ. V lost 0 bases to trimming and J lost 6 bases; unmatched junction nucleotides: 4. In DNA form, the CDR3 reads TGCGCCAGCAGCTTGGGCATACAGGGGGATGAAAAACTGTTTTTT. Protein product: CASSLGIQGDEKLFF.

DNA of the CDR3: TGTGCCAGTCGGAGGACAGTAAGTGAAAAACTGTTTTTT. It is translated as CASRRTVSEKLFF. The V and J genes are TRBV6-5 and TRBJ1-4; D is possibly TRBD1 (6 bases). The CDR3 spans 13 residues. Germline V gene data show CDR1 as MNHEY and CDR2 as SVGAGI. V was pared by 9 bases and J by 7 bases, with 15 bases between.

The CDR3 DNA reads as TGTGCCAGCAGCGTAGTGGGGTCCCATGTCGGGCTGAACACTGAAGCTTTCTTT. Its translation is CASSVVGSHVGLNTEAFF. The V call is TRBV9, the J call TRBJ1-1; no firm D call. CDR3 size: 18 residues. The V gene lost 0 bases and the J gene lost 0 bases, with 18 bases spanning the gap. Germline V lookup: CDR1 SGDLS, CDR2 YYNGEE.

The genes are TRBV2 and TRBJ1-1; 12 positions match TRBD1. The CDR3 covers 14 residues. Looked up from germline, CDR1 is SNHLY and CDR2 is FYNNEI. The V and J ends lost 8 bases and 9 bases, in that order; junction bases with no gene match: 10. This CDR3 is CASVGTGGEIKAFF. The DNA of the CDR3 is TGTGCCAGCGTTGGGACAGGGGGCGAAATTAAAGCTTTCTTT.

The V gene is TRBV3-1 (or the pseudogene TRBV3-2), the J gene TRBJ2-5; 7 positions agree with TRBD2. V shed 4 bases, J shed 1 base, and the junction held 9 bases outside the gene matches. CDR3 length: 16 amino acids. Germline CDR1 LGHDT, CDR2 YNNKEL (reference sequence). The CDR3 sequence: CASSPRDYGGQETQYF. The DNA of the CDR3 is TGTGCCAGCAGCCCCCGGGACTATGGGGGCCAAGAGACCCAGTACTTC.

The chain couples TRBV15 to TRBJ1-6; D remains ambiguous. The V end lost 2 bases, the J end lost 6 bases, and 11 bases lay between the germline ends. The CDR3 totals 15 residues. Germline V CDR1 and CDR2: LNHNV, YYDKDF (reference sequence). The CDR3: CATSRSGGVNSPLHF. The CDR3 nucleotides read TGTGCCACCAGCAGATCTGGAGGTGTTAATTCACCCCTCCACTTT.

The genes are TRBV12-3 or TRBV12-4 and TRBJ2-7; unclear D gene. With 3 bases removed from V and 6 bases from J, the gap between germline ends came to 6 bases. CDR3 length: 11 residues. For the CDR3, the DNA is TGTGCCAGCAGTTTGTGGGGCGAGCAGTACTTC. It translates to CASSLWGEQYF.

This chain connects TRBV7-3 to TRBJ2-3, with TRBD2 identical over 11 bases. V gave up 5 bases and J gave up 7 bases; unmatched junction bases: 5. Germline V lookup: CDR1 SGHTA, CDR2 FQGTGA. CDR3 length: 14 amino acids. CDR3 sequence (DNA): TGTGCCAGCAGCCATAGCGGGGGGGCGAATACGCAGTATTTT. Amino acids: CASSHSGGANTQYF. Variable domain in full (rest from reference TRBV7-3 and TRBJ2-3): GAGVSQTPSNKVTEKGKYVELRCDPISGHTALYWYRQSLGQGPEFLIYFQGTGAADDSGLPNDRFFAVRPEGSVSTLKIQRTERGDSAVYLCASSHSGGANTQYFGPGTRLTVL.

This chain links TRBV29-1 with TRBJ2-3; the D gene is possibly TRBD1 (5 bases). Between the trimmed V and J ends, which lost 4 bases and 6 bases, there was a span of 14 bases. The CDR3 contains 13 residues. From germline, CDR1 is SQVTM and CDR2 ANQGSEA. CDR3 amino acids: CSVGALKGDTQYF. The DNA for the CDR3 is TGCAGCGTTGGGGCTTTGAAGGGGGATACGCAGTATTTT.

For the CDR3, the DNA is TGTGCCAGCATCGACGGGACAGCGAACACTGAAGCTTTCTTT. Its protein product is CASIDGTANTEAFF. The chain links TRBV6-5 to TRBJ1-1; 7 bases match TRBD1. This CDR3 is 14 amino acids long. Germline lookup yields CDR1 MNHEY and CDR2 SVGAGI. V lost 7 bases to trimming and J lost 1 base; unmatched junction nucleotides: 6.